Listed below are T cell receptor beta chains from one sample, sequenced in a study of T cell changes during pregnancy in multiple sclerosis. Data came from immunoSEQ multiplex PCR; TCRdb stores just in-frame clones and leaves some out. The data show about 23,000 clones, 70% to 90% seen once. The sample in question was CD4+ T cells from peripheral blood mononuclear cells, obtained in the first trimester of pregnancy. These receptors were collected from a female donor in good health, enrolled as a control in a pregnancy study. CDR3s include the opening cysteine and the closing phenylalanine or tryptophan. D genes are given only for firm matches. The size of a clone is reported for some rows only, either as once, few or many, or as a class for expanded clones.

abundance,j_gene,d_gene,v_gene,CDR3aa,CDR3nt
NA,TRBJ1-2,TRBD1,TRBV19,CASRKADRASGYTF,TGTGCCAGTAGGAAGGCGGACAGGGCAAGTGGCTACACCTTC
NA,TRBJ1-1,NA,TRBV27,CASSTQGPGTEAFF,TGTGCCAGCAGTACCCAGGGGCCGGGGACTGAAGCTTTCTTT
NA,TRBJ2-1,NA,TRBV21-1,CASSMGLAGEGGYNEQFF,TGTGCCAGCAGCATGGGGCTAGCGGGAGAAGGAGGCTACAATGAGCAGTTCTTC
NA,TRBJ1-6,NA,TRBV7-3,CASSLAAGSPLHF,TGTGCCAGCAGCTTAGCAGCGGGTTCACCCCTCCACTTT
NA,TRBJ2-7,TRBD1,TRBV30,CAWSIGQGDEQYF,TGTGCCTGGAGTATAGGACAGGGCGACGAGCAGTACTTC
NA,TRBJ2-1,TRBD2,TRBV7-8,CASSLGGAGGDFNEQFF,TGTGCCAGCAGCTTAGGAGGGGCGGGGGGCGACTTCAATGAGCAGTTCTTC
NA,TRBJ2-3,NA,TRBV30,CAWSPTRGLTDTQYF,TGTGCCTGGAGTCCCACTAGGGGGTTGACAGATACGCAGTATTTT
NA,TRBJ1-4,NA,TRBV10-3,CAISENAGNEKLFF,TGTGCCATCAGTGAGAATGCGGGGAATGAAAAACTGTTTTTT
NA,TRBJ1-5,TRBD1,TRBV28,CAVRGLNQPQHF,TGTGCCGTCAGGGGGCTCAATCAGCCCCAGCATTTT
NA,TRBJ2-3,TRBD2,TRBV7-3,CASSITSGRSTDTQYF,TGTGCCAGCAGCATTACTAGCGGGAGAAGCACAGATACGCAGTATTTT
NA,TRBJ2-7,TRBD1,TRBV7-6,CASSLGALGGRYEQYF,TGTGCCAGCAGCTTAGGCGCACTAGGGGGCAGGTACGAGCAGTACTTC
NA,TRBJ1-3,NA,TRBV5-6,CASSLKGPGNTIYF,TGTGCCAGCAGCTTGAAGGGGCCCGGAAACACCATATATTTT
NA,TRBJ1-3,TRBD1,TRBV29-1,CSVSGGQGTGNTIYF,TGCAGCGTCTCCGGTGGACAGGGAACGGGAAACACCATATATTTT
NA,TRBJ1-1,NA,TRBV11-2,CASSPYRGGVTEAFF,TGTGCCAGCAGCCCATACCGGGGGGGGGTCACTGAAGCTTTCTTT
NA,TRBJ1-1,NA,TRBV19,CASSIGGNTEAFF,TGTGCCAGTAGTATCGGTGGGAACACTGAAGCTTTCTTT
NA,TRBJ2-1,TRBD2,TRBV19,CASSIRGTSGSSYNEQFF,TGTGCCAGTAGTATCCGCGGGACTAGCGGCAGCTCCTACAATGAGCAGTTCTTC
NA,TRBJ1-1,NA,TRBV6-1,CASSVEEGMTEAFF,TGTGCCAGCAGTGTCGAGGAAGGAATGACTGAAGCTTTCTTT
NA,TRBJ1-2,TRBD1,TRBV5-5,CASSRQGYYGYTF,TGTGCCAGCAGCCGACAGGGGTACTATGGCTACACCTTC
NA,TRBJ2-5,NA,TRBV7-2,CASSPSGGETQYF,TGTGCCAGCAGCCCAAGTGGGGGGGAGACCCAGTACTTC
few,TRBJ1-2,TRBD1,TRBV10-3,CAISTEGTVGYTF,TGTGCCATCAGTACCGAGGGGACAGTTGGCTACACCTTC
NA,TRBJ1-6,TRBD1,TRBV11-2,CASSPGTGGRYNSPLHF,TGTGCCAGCAGCCCAGGGACAGGGGGCAGATATAATTCACCCCTCCACTTT
NA,TRBJ2-1,TRBD1,TRBV19,CASRPGTGTYNEQFF,TGTGCCAGTAGACCCGGGACAGGGACGTACAATGAGCAGTTCTTC
once,TRBJ2-1,TRBD2,TRBV20-1,CSASTSAQQFF,TGCAGTGCTAGCACTAGCGCGCAGCAGTTCTTC
NA,TRBJ2-2,NA,TRBV7-2,CASSLGGMAGELFF,TGTGCCAGCAGCTTAGGCGGGATGGCCGGGGAGCTGTTTTTT
NA,TRBJ2-3,NA,TRBV19,CASSFTSSGTDTQYF,TGTGCCAGTAGTTTCACGTCTAGCGGCACAGATACGCAGTATTTT
NA,TRBJ2-3,TRBD2,TRBV7-3,CASSLRGFVTSGNPSRTDTQYF,TGTGCCAGCAGCTTAAGGGGGTTTGTTACTAGCGGGAACCCGAGTAGGACAGATACGCAGTATTTT
NA,TRBJ2-2,TRBD2,TRBV5-8,CASGLAGPGELFF,TGTGCCAGCGGACTAGCGGGTCCCGGGGAGCTGTTTTTT
NA,TRBJ1-5,NA,TRBV9,CASVVRVLGNQPQHF,TGTGCCAGCGTGGTCAGGGTCTTGGGCAATCAGCCCCAGCATTTT
NA,TRBJ2-7,TRBD1,TRBV4-1,CASSQEQGAYYEQYF,TGCGCCAGCAGCCAAGAACAGGGGGCTTACTACGAGCAGTACTTC
NA,TRBJ1-2,NA,TRBV6-4,CASSDSRDSNYGYTF,TGTGCCAGCAGTGACTCGAGAGATTCTAACTATGGCTACACCTTC
once,TRBJ2-1,TRBD2,TRBV19,CASRAGRGTEQFF,TGTGCCAGTAGGGCAGGGAGGGGTACTGAGCAGTTCTTC
once,TRBJ1-4,NA,TRBV29-1,CSVSGLRGLNEKLFF,TGCAGCGTATCCGGTCTTCGCGGTTTAAATGAAAAACTGTTTTTT
NA,TRBJ2-5,TRBD2,TRBV29-1,CSVKVTSGHQETQYF,TGCAGCGTTAAGGTCACTAGCGGGCATCAAGAGACCCAGTACTTC
NA,TRBJ2-1,NA,TRBV19,CASSIDGWGEQFF,TGTGCCAGTAGTATAGATGGGTGGGGCGAGCAGTTCTTC
NA,TRBJ1-1,NA,TRBV19,CASNTRGGWNTEAFF,TGTGCCAGTAATACTCGCGGGGGCTGGAACACTGAAGCTTTCTTT
NA,TRBJ2-2,TRBD2,TRBV19,CASSIRGSGSRTGELFF,TGTGCCAGTAGTATCCGCGGGAGCGGGAGCCGGACCGGGGAGCTGTTTTTT
few,TRBJ2-6,NA,TRBV19,CATSFGVVGSGANVLTF,TGTGCCACTTCGTTCGGGGTAGTGGGCTCTGGGGCCAACGTCCTGACTTTC
NA,TRBJ2-3,TRBD1,TRBV28,CASSLPGQTTDTQYF,TGTGCCAGCAGTCTCCCGGGACAGACCACAGATACGCAGTATTTT
NA,TRBJ2-5,NA,TRBV6-6,CASRHLGSTETQYF,TGTGCCAGCAGACACCTAGGGAGTACGGAGACCCAGTACTTC
NA,TRBJ2-1,TRBD1,TRBV7-8,CASSPHGTGDNEQFF,TGTGCCAGCAGCCCGCACGGGACAGGGGACAATGAGCAGTTCTTC
NA,TRBJ2-7,TRBD1,TRBV7-9,CASTQLQGPYEQYF,TGTGCCAGCACCCAGTTACAGGGGCCCTACGAGCAGTACTTC
once,TRBJ2-7,NA,TRBV7-6,CASSLEDSSSYEQYF,TGTGCCAGCAGCTTAGAGGACAGTAGCTCCTACGAGCAGTACTTC
NA,TRBJ2-5,NA,TRBV2,CASLKNPETQYF,TGTGCCAGCCTAAAAAACCCAGAGACCCAGTACTTC
NA,TRBJ2-7,NA,TRBV6-1,CASSEAVASANTYEQYF,TGTGCCAGCAGTGAAGCCGTGGCCAGCGCAAATACCTACGAGCAGTACTTC
NA,TRBJ1-1,NA,TRBV14,CASSWAGTEAFF,TGTGCCAGCAGTTGGGCCGGGACAGAAGCTTTCTTT
NA,TRBJ1-4,TRBD1,TRBV27,CASSLWAGGNEKLFF,TGTGCCAGCAGTTTATGGGCAGGGGGGAATGAAAAACTGTTTTTT
NA,TRBJ1-4,TRBD1,TRBV9,CASSAGQGRGTNEKLFF,TGTGCCAGCAGCGCCGGACAGGGAAGGGGAACTAATGAAAAACTGTTTTTT
NA,TRBJ1-6,NA,TRBV11-2,CASSFDQGQGSPLHF,TGTGCCAGCAGCTTTGACCAGGGGCAAGGTTCACCCCTCCACTTT
NA,TRBJ2-7,TRBD2,TRBV7-2,CASSFGGSEFREQYF,TGTGCCAGCAGCTTCGGCGGGAGTGAGTTTCGCGAGCAGTACTTC
NA,TRBJ1-1,TRBD1,TRBV30,CAWSPDRGVNTEAFF,TGTGCCTGGTCTCCAGACAGGGGCGTGAACACTGAAGCTTTCTTT
NA,TRBJ2-1,NA,TRBV11-2,CASSLDRYNEQFF,TGTGCCAGCAGCTTAGATCGCTACAATGAGCAGTTCTTC
NA,TRBJ2-1,TRBD2,TRBV5-4,CASSLLAGVSSYNEQFF,TGTGCCAGCAGTCTGCTAGCGGGGGTTAGCTCCTACAATGAGCAGTTCTTC
once,TRBJ2-2,NA,TRBV10-3,CATLRGGNTGELFF,TGTGCCACCCTCCGAGGAGGTAACACCGGGGAGCTGTTTTTT
NA,TRBJ2-5,TRBD2,TRBV28,CASSFTSGSLQWGETQYF,TGTGCCAGCAGTTTTACTAGCGGGAGTTTGCAGTGGGGGGAGACCCAGTACTTC
NA,TRBJ2-1,NA,TRBV7-8,CASTPSMGALNHNEQFF,TGTGCCAGCACCCCCTCGATGGGGGCGCTAAACCACAATGAGCAGTTCTTC
NA,TRBJ1-4,NA,TRBV5-1,CASSHPGDEKLFF,TGCGCCAGCAGCCACCCAGGGGATGAAAAACTGTTTTTT
NA,TRBJ1-4,TRBD1,TRBV23-1,CASLLGTGLSKTQEKLFF,TGCGCCAGTCTCCTCGGGACAGGGCTCTCAAAGACCCAAGAAAAACTGTTTTTT
NA,TRBJ1-2,NA,TRBV6-5,CASSQHRQGGLGYTF,TGTGCCAGCAGCCAGCATCGTCAGGGTGGGCTTGGCTACACCTTC
few,TRBJ1-1,NA,TRBV7-9,CASSPGGVWQKVTEAFF,TGTGCCAGCAGCCCGGGGGGGGTTTGGCAGAAGGTAACTGAAGCTTTCTTT